A single sample is the source of the 18 T cell receptor beta chains below, sequenced in a study of molecular identifiers for immune sequencing clone quantification. TCRdb called the PCR reads again in MiXCR, with one record for every CDR3 protein. The repertoire holds around 480,000 distinct CDR3 sequences, with about a fifth as singletons. Material for sequencing was naive CD8+ T cells from blood, with Jurkat cell RNA spiked in. Subset noted: FACS-sorted CD8+CD4-CCR7+CD45RA+ naive T cells. Receptors originate from a human donor in good health. Some libraries in this study had Jurkat cell RNA spiked in.

This clonotype was seen many times. J is TRBJ2-1 and V is TRBV30, with 8 bases lining up with TRBD2. Trimming at V came to 0 bases and at J to 10 bases, leaving 8 bases not matched to a gene. The CDR3 has 14 amino acids. Germline V CDR1 and CDR2: GTSNPN, SVGIG (reference sequence). This chain's CDR3 is CAWSVEAGGPEQFF. As DNA, the CDR3 is TGTGCCTGGAGTGTTGAGGCGGGAGGCCCGGAGCAGTTCTTC.

The genes are TRBV5-1 and TRBJ2-3, with 7 bases fitting TRBD2. V gave up 2 bases and J gave up 4 bases; unmatched junction bases: 4. CDR1 is SGHRS, CDR2 YFSETQ, per germline. The CDR3 loop spans 14 amino acids. This CDR3 reads CASSFGGSSDTQYF. CDR3 bases: TGCGCCAGCAGCTTCGGGGGGTCTTCAGATACGCAGTATTTT.

This clonotype has more than one count but fewer than ten. V gene TRBV3-2 combines with J gene TRBJ2-2; the table names TRBD1, a call not compared with the DNA. TRBV3-2 is shown as a pseudogene. The CDR3 is 16 residues long. CDR3 nucleotide sequence: TGTGCCAGCAGACCGGACAGGGGGGGGGGCACCGGGGAGCTGTTTTTT. This gives the protein CASRPDRGGGTGELFF.

This clonotype was found a few times. The chain employs TRBV4-3 and TRBJ1-1, with unresolved D. The CDR3 runs 16 residues. The V gene's germline CDR1 is LGHNA and CDR2 YSLEER. V gave up 0 bases and J gave up 0 bases, with 11 bases separating them. The CDR3 loop is CASSQDMDRMNTEAFF. The CDR3 DNA reads as TGCGCCAGCAGCCAAGATATGGATAGAATGAACACTGAAGCTTTCTTT.

This clonotype was seen at least ten times. The rearrangement uses TRBV28 and TRBJ2-5; unclear D gene. CDR3 length: 11 amino acids. Germline V gene data show CDR1 as MDHEN and CDR2 as SYDVKM. The V and J ends lost 4 bases and 1 base respectively, with 1 base between them. CDR3 protein: CASSSQETQYF. The CDR3 region has the DNA TGTGCCAGCAGTTCCCAAGAGACCCAGTACTTC.

For this clonotype: A much bigger clone sits one base away, suggesting this may be a read error. The chain couples TRBV12-3 or TRBV12-4 to TRBJ1-1, with TRBD1 as a possible D gene (5 bases). The CDR3 runs to 13 residues. V was shortened by 3 bases and J by 7 bases, with 12 bases between the two germline ends. The CDR3 protein is CASSFIGALEAFF. Written as DNA, the CDR3 is TGTGCCAGCAGTTTCATAGGGGCCCTTGAAGCTTTCTTT.

The table lists this clonotype with a few counts. The junction and the germline gene differ at one end; a read error may be behind it. This chain joins TRBV20-1 and TRBJ1-2; TRBD1 matches at 10 bases. This CDR3 has 10 residues. Germline values: CDR1 DFQATT, CDR2 SNEGSKA (reference sequence). The CDR3 DNA sequence: TGTCGGACAGGGGGAGATGGCTACACCTTC. Its translation: CRTGGDGYTF.

This clonotype was counted a few times. Germline and junction disagree at one end, which may indicate a read error. This chain uses TRBV30 with TRBJ2-3; D perhaps matches TRBD1 (5 bases). Germline V gene lookup returns CDR1 GTSNPN and CDR2 SVGIG (reference sequence). This CDR3 spans 12 amino acids. CDR3 in amino acids: CAVLVSTGTQYF. DNA of the CDR3: TGTGCCGTCCTCGTTAGCACAGGTACGCAGTATTTT.

As regards this clonotype: An end of the junction does not agree with germline; a read error may underlie this. The chain employs TRBV4-1 and TRBJ1-6; D call uncertain. The CDR3 is made up of 17 amino acids. Germline V CDR1 and CDR2: MGHRA, YSYEKL. The CDR3 here is CASSQDPDSSYNSPPHF. The CDR3 DNA is TGCGCCAGCAGCCAAGATCCGGATAGCTCCTATAATTCACCCCCCCACTTT.

This clonotype showed up many times. The CDR3 loop reads CASSLGGQIEAFF. The CDR3 nucleotides read TGTGCCAGCAGCTTAGGGGGACAGATTGAAGCTTTCTTT. V usage is TRBV7-9 and J usage is TRBJ1-1, with TRBD1 matching over 7 bases. V was pared by 1 base and J by 7 bases, with 3 bases of the junction left unmatched. Germline values: CDR1 SEHNR, CDR2 FQNEAQ (reference sequence). This CDR3 comprises 13 residues.

This clonotype was observed a few times. V is TRBV5-6 and J is TRBJ1-5; 7 positions agree with TRBD1. Trimming removed 1 base from V and 5 bases from J; junction bases left unmatched: 6. The germline gives CDR1 SGHDT, CDR2 YYEEEE. The CDR3 extends over 15 amino acids. The CDR3 nucleotides are TGTGCCAGCAGCTTGCAGGACAGGATAGATCAGCCCCAGCATTTT. Its translation: CASSLQDRIDQPQHF.

This chain connects TRBV12-3 or TRBV12-4 to TRBJ2-1; possible D gene TRBD2, 6 bases. The V end was cut by 4 bases, the J end by 0 bases, with 16 bases between. The CDR3 covers 17 residues. CDR3 loop: CASSSLTYGGSYNEQFF. The DNA of the CDR3 is TGTGCCAGCAGTTCGTTGACGTACGGGGGCTCCTACAATGAGCAGTTCTTC.

There are many counts of this clonotype. The chain employs TRBV7-6 and TRBJ1-5; the D is unclear. The length of the CDR3 is 12 residues. The ends were cut back, 4 bases at V and 8 bases at J, with 9 bases in the middle. Germline assignment: CDR1 SGHVS and CDR2 FNYEAQ. This CDR3 reads CASSSLSEPQHF. In DNA, the CDR3 is TGTGCCAGCAGCTCACTCTCCGAGCCCCAGCATTTT.

Details on this clonotype: A much larger clone lies one base from this, so it may be a read error. V usage is TRBV7-9 and J usage is TRBJ2-5; tentative D call: TRBD2 (5 bases). The germline V gene encodes CDR1 SEHNR and CDR2 FQNEAQ (reference sequence). The CDR3 covers 15 residues. CDR3 in amino acids: CASGLAYVNQETQYF. The CDR3 DNA sequence: TGTGCCAGCGGCTTAGCGTATGTTAACCAAGAGACCCAGTACTTC.

The table lists this clonotype with a few counts. V usage is TRBV19 and J usage is TRBJ1-5; no clear D gene. The CDR3 loop spans 12 amino acids. Germline V gives CDR1 LNHDA, CDR2 SQIVND (reference sequence). The V gene lost 8 bases and the J gene lost 2 bases, with 7 bases spanning the gap. The CDR3 sequence: CASGWGNQPQHF. CDR3 DNA sequence: TGTGCCAGTGGCTGGGGCAATCAGCCCCAGCATTTT.

This clonotype was recorded at least ten times. The chain links TRBV7-2 to TRBJ1-1; 7 nucleotides agree with TRBD1. CDR1 is SGHTA, CDR2 FQGNSA, per germline. V shed 5 bases and J 4 bases; nucleotides not matched to a gene: 4. This CDR3 has 13 amino acids. The CDR3 DNA sequence: TGTGCCAGCAGCACGACAGGGTCCACTGAAGCTTTCTTT. Encoded protein: CASSTTGSTEAFF. The whole variable domain, filled in from reference TRBV7-2 and TRBJ1-1, reads GAGVSQSPSNKVTEKGKDVELRCDPISGHTALYWYRQSLGQGLEFLIYFQGNSAPDKSGLPSDRFSAERTGGSVSTLTIQRTQQEDSAVYLCASSTTGSTEAFFGQGTRLTVV.

The gene calls are TRBV27 and TRBJ2-2; 7 bases fit TRBD1. V lost 4 bases and J lost 4; bases outside the gene matches: 3. The germline V gene has CDR1 MNHEY and CDR2 SMNVEV (reference sequence). The length of the CDR3 is 14 residues. The CDR3 here is CASSYRGGTGELFF. Written as DNA, the CDR3 is TGTGCCAGCAGTTACAGGGGTGGCACCGGGGAGCTGTTTTTT.

V is TRBV20-1 and J is TRBJ1-5; D call uncertain. V was cut by 0 bases and J by 3 bases, with 12 bases left in between. Looked up from germline, CDR1 is DFQATT and CDR2 is SNEGSKA (reference sequence). This CDR3 spans 15 amino acids. CDR3 DNA: TGCAGTGCTAGAGATGACTACGGTCCCAATCAGCCCCAGCATTTT. This translates into CSARDDYGPNQPQHF.